The subject of this entry is one T cell receptor beta chain. The record originates from a study of blood T cell repertoires in COVID-19. Study as a whole: Sites in the United States, Italy and Spain provided acute and convalescent COVID-19 samples.

As originally analysed: Estimated nucleated cell counts came from reference gene primer amplification. The method was immunoSEQ multiplex PCR; TCRdb's version includes in-frame clones alone and lacks a portion of them. The D gene and trimming were derived from the DNA, and the V and J assignments and clone size from that table. The table includes 250,000 or so clones, roughly 89% detected once. With 4 bases removed from V and 6 bases from J, the gap between germline ends came to 14 bases. This CDR3 region has 14 residues. Germline V gene data show CDR1 as SGHKS and CDR2 as YYEKEE (reference sequence).

Sample: peripheral blood. This clonotype originated in a woman aged 40 to 50 who had recovered from COVID-19. This chain uses TRBV5-5 with TRBJ2-1; possibly TRBD2 for D (6 bases). In DNA form, the CDR3 reads TGTGCCAGCAGCGCGCCGGGAGAGATCAATGAGCAGTTCTTC. This gives the protein CASSAPGEINEQFF. Complete variable domain (other parts from reference TRBV5-5 and TRBJ2-1): DAGVTQSPTHLIKTRGQQVTLRCSPISGHKSVSWYQQVLGQGPQFIFQYYEKEERGRGNFPDRFSARQFPNYSSELNVNALLLGDSALYLCASSAPGEINEQFFGPGTRLTVL.